These T cell receptor beta chains were read from a single sample in a study of cytomegalovirus exposure and HLA in healthy donors. The protocol was immunoSEQ multiplex PCR, while the TCRdb copy is restricted to in-frame clones and leaves out a portion. The table shows some 130,000 clones, with around four fifths occurring only once. The sequencing input was PBMCs. Every receptor here comes from a male donor in good health and CMV-seronegative. Both conserved end residues are part of each CDR3. A D gene is named only where the DNA matches it firmly. Clone size is stated in some rows and not others, as once, few, many or a class when expanded.

clone size	V gene	D gene	J gene	CDR3 protein	CDR3 DNA
few	TRBV7-7	TRBD2	TRBJ2-2	CASRSGTSGSAGELFF	TGTGCTAGCAGGTCCGGGACTAGCGGGTCGGCCGGGGAGCTGTTTTTT
few	TRBV6-5	TRBD1	TRBJ1-2	CASSYWQGDGYGYTF	TGTGCCAGCAGTTACTGGCAGGGGGACGGCTATGGCTACACCTTC
few	TRBV28	-	TRBJ1-3	CASSLSDRIPGNTIYF	TGTGCCAGCAGTTTAAGTGACAGGATCCCTGGAAACACCATATATTTT
-	TRBV4-1	TRBD2	TRBJ2-3	CASSQGVGGGTDTQYF	TGCGCCAGCAGCCAAGGAGTCGGGGGGGGCACAGATACGCAGTATTTT
few	TRBV5-6	-	TRBJ2-2	CASSLDVRGHGTGELFF	TGTGCCAGCAGCTTGGACGTCCGAGGGCATGGGACCGGGGAGCTGTTTTTT
few	TRBV7-8	-	TRBJ2-1	CASSSGHISYNEQFF	TGTGCCAGCAGCTCGGGACACATCTCCTACAATGAGCAGTTCTTC
-	TRBV7-8	-	TRBJ2-2	CASSFGGPNTGELFF	TGTGCCAGCAGCTTCGGGGGACCGAACACCGGGGAGCTGTTTTTT
-	TRBV18	-	TRBJ1-4	CASSPDRTSEKLFF	TGTGCCAGCTCACCGGACAGAACTAGTGAAAAACTGTTTTTT
-	TRBV28	TRBD2	TRBJ2-5	CASSLSLAGVGETQYF	TGTGCCAGCAGTTTAAGTCTAGCGGGGGTCGGGGAGACCCAGTACTTC
-	TRBV6-4	-	TRBJ2-7	CASSDRGGDEQYF	TGTGCCAGCAGTGACAGGGGCGGAGACGAGCAGTACTTC
few	TRBV18	TRBD1	TRBJ1-4	CASSPMAGGNEKLFF	TGTGCCAGCTCACCGATGGCAGGGGGAAATGAAAAACTGTTTTTT
-	TRBV4-2	TRBD2	TRBJ2-1	CASSQDLIGTSVYNEQFF	TGTGCCAGCAGCCAAGATTTAATTGGGACTAGCGTCTACAATGAGCAGTTCTTC
-	TRBV27	TRBD1	TRBJ2-7	CASGETGGVYEQYF	TGTGCCAGCGGGGAAACAGGGGGCGTCTACGAGCAGTACTTC
-	TRBV19	-	TRBJ1-1	CASMKEANTEAFF	TGTGCCAGTATGAAGGAGGCGAACACTGAAGCTTTCTTT
once	TRBV28	TRBD1	TRBJ1-2	CASLRQGALAYGYTF	TGTGCCAGCCTCAGACAGGGGGCCCTAGCCTATGGCTACACCTTC
-	TRBV6-4	TRBD1	TRBJ1-2	CASSWDRTYGYTF	TGTGCCAGCAGTTGGGACAGGACATATGGCTACACCTTC
-	TRBV7-9	TRBD1	TRBJ2-5	CSSSSTTGGGGETQYF	TGTTCCAGCAGCTCAACTACAGGGGGAGGTGGGGAGACCCAGTACTTC
-	TRBV6-1	TRBD2	TRBJ2-1	CASSDRGGQLGEQFF	TGTGCCAGCAGTGACCGGGGGGGCCAGCTCGGTGAGCAGTTCTTC
once	TRBV4-3	TRBD2	TRBJ2-3	CASSRLAGGTDTQYF	TGCGCCAGCAGCCGTCTAGCGGGAGGAACAGATACGCAGTATTTT
-	TRBV19	-	TRBJ2-7	CASSMLGTSSYEQYF	TGTGCCAGTAGTATGCTTGGGACAAGCTCCTACGAGCAGTACTTC
-	TRBV23-1	TRBD2	TRBJ2-3	CASLEGLAGEADTQYF	TGCGCCAGCCTAGAGGGACTAGCGGGCGAGGCAGATACGCAGTATTTT
-	TRBV7-9	TRBD2	TRBJ2-7	CSSSPPLAVRTGAYEQYF	TGTTCCAGCAGCCCTCCGCTAGCGGTCCGTACGGGCGCCTACGAGCAGTACTTC
-	TRBV28	TRBD1	TRBJ2-4	CASSPNRGASNRAKNIQYF	TGTGCCAGCAGTCCCAACAGGGGGGCATCGAACCGGGCCAAAAACATTCAGTACTTC
-	TRBV18	-	TRBJ1-1	CASSPDGRNTEAFF	TGTGCCAGCTCACCCGACGGGAGGAACACTGAAGCTTTCTTT
-	TRBV6-1	-	TRBJ2-7	CASRRTVSPYEQYF	TGTGCCAGCAGGAGGACAGTGTCACCCTACGAGCAGTACTTC
once	TRBV5-6	-	TRBJ2-3	CASSLHDRLGTDTQYF	TGTGCCAGCAGCTTGCACGACAGGCTGGGAACAGATACGCAGTATTTT
-	TRBV7-6	-	TRBJ1-2	CASSPTGGALGYTF	TGTGCCAGCAGCCCGACTGGGGGGGCGCTTGGCTACACCTTC
-	TRBV5-6	-	TRBJ2-3	CASSFSGAPSTDTQYF	TGTGCCAGCAGCTTCTCAGGGGCCCCTAGCACAGATACGCAGTATTTT
-	TRBV30	TRBD1	TRBJ1-5	CAWSGTVSNQPQHF	TGTGCCTGGAGCGGGACAGTTAGCAATCAGCCCCAGCATTTT
-	TRBV10-1	TRBD1	TRBJ1-2	CASSDAGGGYTF	TGCGCCAGCAGTGACGCAGGGGGCGGCTACACCTTC
-	TRBV9	TRBD1	TRBJ2-2	CASSPSSRAGGETGELFF	TGTGCCAGCAGCCCCTCCTCGAGGGCAGGGGGAGAAACCGGGGAGCTGTTTTTT